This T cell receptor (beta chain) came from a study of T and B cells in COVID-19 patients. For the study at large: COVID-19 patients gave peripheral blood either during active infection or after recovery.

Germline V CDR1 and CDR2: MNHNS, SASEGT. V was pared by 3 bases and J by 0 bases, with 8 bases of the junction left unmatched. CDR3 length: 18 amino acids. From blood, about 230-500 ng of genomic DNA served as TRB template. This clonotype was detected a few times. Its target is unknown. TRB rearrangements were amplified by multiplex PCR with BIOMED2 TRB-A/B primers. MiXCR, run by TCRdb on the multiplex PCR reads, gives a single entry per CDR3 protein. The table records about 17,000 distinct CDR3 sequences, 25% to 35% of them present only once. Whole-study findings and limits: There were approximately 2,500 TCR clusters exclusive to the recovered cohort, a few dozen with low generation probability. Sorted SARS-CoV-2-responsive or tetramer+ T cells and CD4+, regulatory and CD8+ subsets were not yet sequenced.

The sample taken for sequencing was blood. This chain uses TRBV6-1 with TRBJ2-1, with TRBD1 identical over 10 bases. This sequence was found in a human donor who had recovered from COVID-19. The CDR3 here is CASSEEDRGFISYNEQFF. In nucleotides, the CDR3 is TGTGCCAGCAGTGAGGAGGACAGGGGGTTTATCTCCTACAATGAGCAGTTCTTC.